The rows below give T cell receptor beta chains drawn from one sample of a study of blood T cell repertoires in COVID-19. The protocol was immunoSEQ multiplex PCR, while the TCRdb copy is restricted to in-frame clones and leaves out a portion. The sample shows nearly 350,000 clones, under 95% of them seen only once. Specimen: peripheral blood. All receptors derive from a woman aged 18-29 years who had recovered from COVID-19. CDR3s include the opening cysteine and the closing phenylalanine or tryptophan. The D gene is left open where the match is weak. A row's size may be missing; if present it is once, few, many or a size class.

CASSQDSEETQYF,TGTGCCAGCAGCCAAGATAGCGAAGAGACCCAGTACTTC,-,TRBJ2-5,TRBV3-1/TRBV3-2,-
CASRSSGNFYNEQFF,TGTGCCAGCAGATCTAGCGGGAATTTCTACAATGAGCAGTTCTTC,TRBD2,TRBJ2-1,TRBV6-5,-
CASSPGTSRNEQFF,TGTGCCAGCAGTCCCGGGACTAGTCGGAATGAGCAGTTCTTC,TRBD2,TRBJ2-1,TRBV2,once
CASSSTRPGSRLFF,TGTGCCAGTAGTAGTACTCGCCCAGGGTCGAGACTGTTTTTT,-,TRBJ1-4,TRBV19,-
CATNPMGQPNQPQHF,TGTGCCACCAACCCCATGGGACAGCCCAATCAGCCCCAGCATTTT,TRBD1,TRBJ1-5,TRBV7-9,-
CASSSLNQPQHF,TGTGCCAGCAGTTCCCTTAATCAGCCCCAGCATTTT,-,TRBJ1-5,TRBV28,-
CASSPTNYGYTF,TGTGCCAGCAGCCCCACTAACTATGGCTACACCTTC,-,TRBJ1-2,TRBV7-9,-
CASSLDRTGGPDTQYF,TGCGCCAGCAGCTTGGATCGGACAGGGGGCCCAGATACGCAGTATTTT,TRBD1,TRBJ2-3,TRBV5-1,-
CAISEFRGEETQYF,TGTGCCATCAGTGAGTTTCGCGGAGAAGAGACCCAGTACTTC,-,TRBJ2-5,TRBV10-3,-
CASSFSGSYNEQFF,TGTGCCAGCAGTTTTAGCGGCTCCTACAATGAGCAGTTCTTC,-,TRBJ2-1,TRBV5-6,-
CASSYVGYSLAGNQETQYF,TGTGCCAGCAGTTACGTGGGATATTCACTAGCGGGGAACCAAGAGACCCAGTACTTC,TRBD2,TRBJ2-5,TRBV6-2/TRBV6-3,-
CASSNRQGALNEQFF,TGTGCCAGTAGTAATCGGCAGGGGGCGCTCAATGAGCAGTTCTTC,TRBD1,TRBJ2-1,TRBV19,-
CASGRLAASTDTQYF,TGTGCCAGCGGCCGACTAGCGGCTAGCACAGATACGCAGTATTTT,TRBD2,TRBJ2-3,TRBV27,-
CASSPPGQGGEKLFF,TGTGCCAGCTCACCACCGGGACAGGGTGGAGAAAAACTGTTTTTT,TRBD1,TRBJ1-4,TRBV18,-
CASSLDVGDIQYF,TGTGCCAGCAGCTTAGACGTAGGAGACATTCAGTACTTC,-,TRBJ2-4,TRBV7-9,-
CASSQGLAGTDTQYF,TGTGCCAGCAGCCAGGGACTAGCGGGGACAGATACGCAGTATTTT,TRBD2,TRBJ2-3,TRBV11-2,once
CASNPVGGGDYNEQFF,TGTGCCAGCAATCCCGTTGGGGGGGGAGATTACAATGAGCAGTTCTTC,TRBD2,TRBJ2-1,TRBV2,once
CASSQSGTGSEKLFF,TGTGCCAGCAGCCAATCCGGGACAGGGAGTGAAAAACTGTTTTTT,TRBD1,TRBJ1-4,TRBV14,-
CASSLAPLAGVLDTQYF,TGTGCCAGCAGCTTAGCCCCACTAGCGGGAGTCCTAGATACGCAGTATTTT,TRBD2,TRBJ2-3,TRBV7-6,once
CASSLGRERYNEQFF,TGTGCCAGCAGCCTCGGGCGGGAGAGATACAATGAGCAGTTCTTC,TRBD2,TRBJ2-1,TRBV3-1/TRBV3-2,-
CASSLKRGRDGYTF,TGCGCCAGCAGCTTGAAGAGGGGGCGGGATGGCTACACCTTC,TRBD1,TRBJ1-2,TRBV5-1,-
CASSLVGQGATEAFF,TGTGCCAGCAGCTTAGTCGGGCAGGGGGCGACTGAAGCTTTCTTT,TRBD1,TRBJ1-1,TRBV11-2,few